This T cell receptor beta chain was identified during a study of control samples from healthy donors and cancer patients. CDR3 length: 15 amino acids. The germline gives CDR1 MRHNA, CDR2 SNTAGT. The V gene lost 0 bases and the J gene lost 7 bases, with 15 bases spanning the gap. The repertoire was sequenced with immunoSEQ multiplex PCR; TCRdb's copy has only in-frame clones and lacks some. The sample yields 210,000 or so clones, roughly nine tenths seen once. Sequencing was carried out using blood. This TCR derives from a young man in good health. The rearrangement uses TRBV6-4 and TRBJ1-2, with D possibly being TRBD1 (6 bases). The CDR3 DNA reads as TGTGCCAGCAGTGACTCAAGTAGGGGGGGGATTGGCTACACCTTC. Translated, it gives CASSDSSRGGIGYTF.